This T cell receptor (beta chain) was sequenced in a study of early T cells in non-severe SARS-CoV-2 infection. Study outcomes and limitations: Comparison of clonotypes with VDJdb favored anti-spike CD8 responses while missing private and CD4 specificities.

Germline V gene lookup returns CDR1 LGHNT and CDR2 FRNRAP. V was clipped by 6 bases and J by 6 bases, with 14 bases between them. CDR3 length: 14 residues. TCRdb recomputed calls from the 5' RACE reads with MiXCR, one row per CDR3 protein. The sample records some 67,000 distinct CDR3 sequences, 8% to 10% being singletons. This clonotype was counted between two and nine times. The antigen is unknown. Material: whole blood, obtained at baseline. The clonotype originates from an adult who was a healthcare worker with PCR-confirmed SARS-CoV-2 infection or an uninfected control (not recorded which). This chain joins TRBV12-5 and TRBJ2-2; D perhaps matches TRBD2 (5 bases). The CDR3 sequence: CASGREQSSGELFF. CDR3 DNA sequence: TGTGCTAGTGGCCGGGAACAGAGTTCCGGGGAGCTGTTTTTT.